These T cell receptor beta chains were read from a single sample in a study of shared clonotypes between healthy human individuals. The table came from immunoSEQ multiplex PCR; TCRdb's copy has only in-frame clones and leaves some out. The table records about 1.1 million clones, 70% to 85% of them present only once. The sample comprised memory CD4+ T cells from PBMCs. The receptors were gathered from a man younger than 35 in good health. Some clones in this sample may be carry-over from other donors' samples. The CDR3 runs from the conserved cysteine through the conserved F or W. A D gene is named only where the DNA matches it firmly. Size is omitted from some rows. Given values are once, few, many or a class for expanded clones.

cdr3_aa cdr3_nt clone_size d_call j_call v_call
CSVEVGFVGTEAFF TGCAGCGTTGAAGTAGGTTTTGTCGGCACTGAAGCTTTCTTT - - TRBJ1-1 TRBV29-1
CASSKQERRADTGDTQYF TGTGCCAGCAGCAAACAAGAGCGCCGAGCGGACACTGGGGATACGCAGTATTTT - - TRBJ2-3 TRBV21-1
CASSRGASSYNEQFF TGTGCCAGCAGCCGAGGGGCTAGCTCCTACAATGAGCAGTTCTTC - - TRBJ2-1 TRBV11-2
CASSSGLAGTYEQYF TGTGCCAGCAGCTCGGGACTAGCGGGAACCTACGAGCAGTACTTC - TRBD2 TRBJ2-7 TRBV7-8
CASSAGTGGWYGYTF TGTGCCAGCAGTGCGGGGACAGGGGGCTGGTATGGCTACACCTTC - TRBD1 TRBJ1-2 TRBV2
CASSLGRGAYEQYF TGTGCCAGCAGTCTTGGACGGGGGGCCTACGAGCAGTACTTC - TRBD2 TRBJ2-7 TRBV6-5
CASSEARWGNTEAFF TGCGCCAGCAGTGAGGCACGTTGGGGTAACACTGAAGCTTTCTTT - - TRBJ1-1 TRBV10-2
CAIGGQTGQETQYF TGTGCCATCGGGGGACAGACAGGACAAGAGACCCAGTACTTC - TRBD1 TRBJ2-5 TRBV10-3
CASSSSRGSWETQYF TGTGCCAGCAGCTCTTCAAGGGGATCGTGGGAGACCCAGTACTTC - - TRBJ2-5 TRBV7-9
CASSVRDTVPYEQYF TGTGCCAGCAGTGTCCGGGACACCGTTCCCTACGAGCAGTACTTC - - TRBJ2-7 TRBV6-1
CASSKRVGETQYF TGTGCCAGTAGTAAGCGGGTAGGAGAGACCCAGTACTTC - - TRBJ2-5 TRBV19
CASVGIIQETQYF TGTGCCAGCGTGGGGATAATACAAGAGACCCAGTACTTC many - TRBJ2-5 TRBV2
CSVDPSMAPSYGYTF TGCAGCGTTGATCCCTCAATGGCACCGAGCTATGGCTACACCTTC - - TRBJ1-2 TRBV29-1
CASSYSAPSGQETQYF TGTGCCAGCAGTTACTCAGCCCCTTCCGGCCAAGAGACCCAGTACTTC once - TRBJ2-5 TRBV6-5
CASSKEGESAFF TGTGCCAGCAGCAAAGAGGGGGAGTCAGCTTTCTTT - - TRBJ1-1 TRBV21-1
CASSRAQGGRKLFF TGCGCCAGCTCCAGAGCCCAGGGGGGGCGAAAACTGTTTTTT - TRBD1 TRBJ1-4 TRBV5-1
CASSPGLAGANEQFF TGTGCCAGCAGCCCGGGACTAGCGGGAGCCAATGAGCAGTTCTTC - TRBD2 TRBJ2-1 TRBV5-5
CASTFAILGRLEPQHF TGTGCCAGCACCTTTGCCATACTGGGCCGCCTCGAGCCCCAGCATTTT once - TRBJ1-5 TRBV6-6
CASTGTGAKGGQPQHF TGTGCCAGTACCGGGACAGGGGCTAAAGGAGGCCAGCCCCAGCATTTT - TRBD1 TRBJ1-5 TRBV19
CASSLMVNTEAFF TGTGCCAGCAGCTTAATGGTGAACACTGAAGCTTTCTTT - - TRBJ1-1 TRBV11-3
CASSHPSGSYEQYF TGCGCCAGCAGCCATCCTAGCGGGAGTTACGAGCAGTACTTC few TRBD2 TRBJ2-7 TRBV5-1
CASSYFKGTDYGYTF TGTGCCAGCAGTTACTTCAAAGGGACAGACTATGGCTACACCTTC - TRBD1 TRBJ1-2 TRBV6-6
CAWSEESGNTIYF TGTGCCTGGAGCGAAGAATCTGGAAACACCATATATTTT few - TRBJ1-3 TRBV30
CASTTGGEGNTIYF TGTGCCAGCACCACGGGGGGCGAAGGGAACACCATATATTTT - - TRBJ1-3 TRBV28
CASSRPRGVFYGYTF TGTGCCAGCAGCCGCCCGAGAGGGGTCTTCTATGGCTACACCTTC - - TRBJ1-2 TRBV7-2
CASSEVQGFTGELFF TGTGCCAGCAGTGAAGTCCAGGGGTTCACCGGGGAGCTGTTTTTT few - TRBJ2-2 TRBV2
CASSSQGFGNTIYF TGTGCCAGCAGCTCCCAGGGGTTTGGAAACACCATATATTTT - - TRBJ1-3 TRBV7-2
CATRTGGNFYGYTF TGCGCCACCAGGACAGGGGGTAACTTCTATGGCTACACCTTC few TRBD1 TRBJ1-2 TRBV5-1
CASSGGVGKANEKLFF TGTGCCAGCAGCGGAGGAGTCGGGAAGGCGAATGAAAAACTGTTTTTT - - TRBJ1-4 TRBV7-2
CASSPPPKPGQAAVYGYTF TGTGCCAGCAGCCCGCCCCCCAAACCGGGACAGGCGGCGGTCTATGGCTACACCTTC - TRBD1 TRBJ1-2 TRBV5-4
CASSPRIPDTQYF TGTGCCAGCTCACCACGTATCCCAGATACGCAGTATTTT - - TRBJ2-3 TRBV18
CASSIGRPEHYEQYF TGTGCCAGTAGTATAGGACGGCCCGAACATTACGAGCAGTACTTC - - TRBJ2-7 TRBV19
CASSYSGARGHYGYTF TGTGCCAGCAGCTATTCCGGGGCCCGGGGCCACTATGGCTACACCTTC - - TRBJ1-2 TRBV27
CASSAGQNQPQHF TGTGCCAGCAGCGCGGGACAGAATCAGCCCCAGCATTTT - TRBD1 TRBJ1-5 TRBV7-3
CASSESMRYTDTQYF TGCGCCAGCAGTGAGTCGATGCGGTACACAGATACGCAGTATTTT - - TRBJ2-3 TRBV10-2
CASSLTDQGYTF TGCGCCAGCAGCTTAACCGATCAGGGCTACACCTTC - - TRBJ1-2 TRBV5-1
CASSGQSGTEAFF TGTGCCAGCAGTGGACAGTCGGGGACTGAAGCTTTCTTT - - TRBJ1-1 TRBV6-4
CASSMVLAKAYEQYF TGTGCCAGTAGTATGGTGTTAGCGAAAGCCTACGAGCAGTACTTC - - TRBJ2-7 TRBV19
CAHGQGSGANVLTF TGTGCACACGGACAGGGTTCCGGGGCCAACGTCCTGACTTTC - TRBD1 TRBJ2-6 TRBV30
CASSLGLVDGELFF TGTGCCAGCAGCCTCGGACTAGTAGACGGGGAGCTGTTTTTT - TRBD2 TRBJ2-2 TRBV4-2
CASSPRVGNTEAFF TGTGCCAGCAGCCCCAGGGTCGGGAACACTGAAGCTTTCTTT - - TRBJ1-1 TRBV6-5
CASSPGQGHEQYF TGTGCCAGCAGCCCGGGACAAGGCCACGAGCAGTACTTC - - TRBJ2-7 TRBV7-7
CASSLDGIYTEAFF TGCGCCAGCAGCCTGGACGGAATCTACACTGAAGCTTTCTTT - - TRBJ1-1 TRBV5-1
CASSQGDAATEAFF TGCGCCAGCAGCCAAGGCGATGCCGCCACTGAAGCTTTCTTT - - TRBJ1-1 TRBV4-1
CASSSLTGTEAFF TGTGCCAGCAGTTCGCTAACGGGCACTGAAGCTTTCTTT - - TRBJ1-1 TRBV28
CASSPGRLGNTGELFF TGTGCCAGCTCACCCGGACGATTGGGGAACACCGGGGAGCTGTTTTTT - - TRBJ2-2 TRBV18
CASSSPTPNRGRGTNEKLFF TGCGCCAGCAGTTCCCCTACCCCAAACAGGGGGCGAGGGACTAATGAAAAACTGTTTTTT - TRBD1 TRBJ1-4 TRBV10-1
CASSQEGTGALLTEAFF TGCGCCAGCAGCCAAGAGGGGACAGGGGCCCTTCTCACTGAAGCTTTCTTT - TRBD1 TRBJ1-1 TRBV4-1
CATSRGTGFMNTEAFF TGTGCCACCAGCAGAGGGACAGGGTTCATGAACACTGAAGCTTTCTTT - TRBD1 TRBJ1-1 TRBV15
CASSLSGTSGRAYNEQFF TGTGCCAGCAGCCTTTCCGGGACTAGCGGGAGGGCTTACAATGAGCAGTTCTTC - TRBD2 TRBJ2-1 TRBV5-4
CASSIPGGSLKEQYF TGTGCCAGTAGTATCCCGGGAGGGAGTTTAAAGGAGCAGTACTTC - TRBD2 TRBJ2-7 TRBV19
CAWSVWAGGNNEQFF TGTGCCTGGAGTGTCTGGGCGGGAGGCAACAATGAGCAGTTCTTC - TRBD2 TRBJ2-1 TRBV30
CASSLFGDQPQHF TGTGCCAGCAGCTTGTTCGGTGATCAGCCCCAGCATTTT - - TRBJ1-5 TRBV5-5
CASSGGQGDYSNQPQHF TGTGCCAGCAGTGGAGGACAGGGCGATTATAGCAATCAGCCCCAGCATTTT - TRBD1 TRBJ1-5 TRBV6-1
CASSPPSRGVGEQYF TGTGCCAGCAGCCCCCCCTCGAGGGGAGTGGGAGAGCAGTACTTC - - TRBJ2-7 TRBV9